The 32 T cell receptor beta chains below all came from one sample that was sequenced in a study of persistence of HIV-infected CD4 T cells. Cells were stimulated with CMV-infected fibroblast lysates at 8 to 10 ug/mL. Memory cells lacking CD40L and CD69 with high CD45RO were sorted. The libraries were made with immunoSEQ version 4 in survey mode. Sequencing used immunoSEQ multiplex PCR; TCRdb keeps in-frame clones, though not all of them. The sample lists 45,000 to 55,000 clones; about 81% were seen once. Their recognized antigens are unknown. The sequencing here drew on CD4+ T cells sorted from PBMCs after approximately 18-hour stimulation, taken from a patient who received antiretroviral therapy. The receptors derive from an adult man with HIV who was CMV-seropositive.

Written as DNA, the CDR3 is TGTGCCAGCAGGGACAGGGGAACCAATGAGCAGTTCTTC. It codes for CASRDRGTNEQFF. J is TRBJ2-1 and V is TRBV7-8; 9 nucleotides align to TRBD1. CDR1 and CDR2 (germline): SGHVS, FQNEAQ. J gave up 6 bases and V 6 bases, and 3 bases lay outside the gene matches. This CDR3 is 13 amino acids long.

The V call is TRBV6-5, the J call TRBJ1-1; no clear D gene. The CDR3 runs 13 residues. CDR1 is MNHEY, CDR2 SVGAGI, per germline. V was trimmed by 7 bases and J by 3 bases, leaving 12 bases between them. This CDR3 is CASKRAGDTEAFF. CDR3 DNA sequence: TGTGCCAGCAAAAGGGCCGGGGACACTGAAGCTTTCTTT.

V gene TRBV5-1 combines with J gene TRBJ2-5, with TRBD2 as a possible D gene (5 bases). Between the trimmed V and J ends, which lost 0 bases and 2 bases, there was a span of 14 bases. The CDR3 is made up of 16 amino acids. Germline loops: CDR1 SGHRS, CDR2 YFSETQ. The CDR3 loop is CASSLVVGELQETQYF. CDR3 coding DNA: TGCGCCAGCAGCTTGGTGGTCGGGGAGCTACAAGAGACCCAGTACTTC.

V and J are TRBV3-1 (or the pseudogene TRBV3-2) and TRBJ1-3; 7 bases map to TRBD1. After removal of 1 base from V and 2 bases from J, the junction contained 8 bases not matched to a gene. Germline assignment: CDR1 LGHDT and CDR2 YNNKEL (reference sequence). The CDR3 loop spans 17 amino acids. The chain's CDR3 is CASSQGAGGSPGNTIYF. CDR3 in DNA: TGTGCCAGCAGCCAAGGAGCAGGGGGAAGCCCTGGAAACACCATATATTTT.

The V and J genes are TRBV5-4 and TRBJ2-7, with 12 positions matching TRBD2. V was clipped by 3 bases and J by 2 bases; unmatched bases: 6. This CDR3 region has 16 residues. The germline CDR1 and CDR2 sequences are SGHNT and YYREEE (reference sequence). The CDR3 DNA is TGTGCCAGCAGCTCCCCGCGGACTAGCGGGACCTACGAGCAGTACTTC. As protein: CASSSPRTSGTYEQYF. The complete variable domain, with remaining parts taken from reference TRBV5-4 and TRBJ2-7, reads ETGVTQSPTHLIKTRGQQVTLRCSSQSGHNTVSWYQQALGQGPQFIFQYYREEENGRGNFPPRFSGLQFPNYSSELNVNALELDDSALYLCASSSPRTSGTYEQYFGPGTRLTVT.

J is TRBJ1-2 and V is TRBV27; 9 bases line up with TRBD1. CDR1 and CDR2 from the germline V gene are MNHEY and SMNVEV (reference sequence). V lost 8 bases to trimming and J lost 5 bases; unmatched junction nucleotides: 9. This CDR3 contains 14 residues. The CDR3 DNA reads as TGTGCCAGCGGACCACAGGGGGCACGTTATGGCTACACCTTC. It translates to CASGPQGARYGYTF.

This clone has more than one count but fewer than ten. The gene calls are TRBV5-6 and TRBJ2-7; the D gene is possibly TRBD1 (5 bases). The germline gives CDR1 SGHDT, CDR2 YYEEEE. CDR3 length: 16 amino acids. With 0 bases removed from V and 2 bases from J, the gap between germline ends came to 15 bases. CDR3: CASSLGTGHGAYEQYF. DNA for the CDR3: TGTGCCAGCAGCTTGGGAACAGGTCATGGAGCCTACGAGCAGTACTTC.

This clone was detected a few times. The CDR3 DNA reads TGTGCCAGCAGCTTAAACAGGGACTCGGGCTACACCTTC. This translates into CASSLNRDSGYTF. This chain uses TRBV11-1 with TRBJ1-2, with D tentatively TRBD1 (6 bases). Looked up from germline, CDR1 is SGHAT and CDR2 is FQDESV (reference sequence). The V end was cut by 2 bases, the J end by 8 bases, with 12 bases between. The CDR3 covers 13 residues.

V usage is TRBV4-1 and J usage is TRBJ2-6, with unresolved D. Germline values: CDR1 MGHRA, CDR2 YSYEKL. The V end was cut by 7 bases, the J end by 0 bases, with 16 bases between. The CDR3 contains 17 residues. The CDR3 sequence is CASTTQGSLSGANVLTF. The DNA of the CDR3 is TGCGCCAGCACCACACAAGGCTCCCTCTCTGGGGCCAACGTCCTGACTTTC.

The genes are TRBV18 and TRBJ1-2; D is unclear. CDR1 is KGHSH and CDR2 is LQKENI in the germline V gene. The ends were cut back, 4 bases at V and 2 bases at J, with 8 bases in the middle. The CDR3 runs to 13 residues. The CDR3 nucleotides are TGTGCCAGCTCACTCTCCGGGAACTATGGCTACACCTTC. It yields the protein CASSLSGNYGYTF.

V usage is TRBV5-1 and J usage is TRBJ2-3; TRBD2 aligns across 8 bases. The CDR3 totals 16 residues. With 4 bases clipped from V and 0 bases from J, the junction kept 7 bases outside the gene matches. The germline V gene encodes CDR1 SGHRS and CDR2 YFSETQ. The CDR3 sequence: CASSLGLAASTDTQYF. DNA of the CDR3: TGCGCCAGCAGCCTAGGACTAGCCGCTAGCACAGATACGCAGTATTTT. The full variable domain, in which reference TRBV5-1 and TRBJ2-3 provide the parts outside the CDR3, is KAGVTQTPRYLIKTRGQQVTLSCSPISGHRSVSWYQQTPGQGLQFLFEYFSETQRNKGNFPGRFSGRQFSNSRSEMNVSTLELGDSALYLCASSLGLAASTDTQYFGPGTRLTVL.

The chain employs TRBV19 and TRBJ2-2; TRBD1 is a possible D gene (5 bases). The CDR3 covers 15 residues. Germline V gives CDR1 LNHDA, CDR2 SQIVND (reference sequence). Trimming took 4 bases from V and 0 from J, leaving 9 bases between them. The CDR3 sequence is CASSRQKTNTGELFF. In DNA form, the CDR3 reads TGTGCCAGTAGTAGACAGAAAACGAACACCGGGGAGCTGTTTTTT. The full variable domain, completed using reference TRBV19 and TRBJ2-2, is DGGITQSPKYLFRKEGQNVTLSCEQNLNHDAMYWYRQDPGQGLRLIYYSQIVNDFQKGDIAEGYSVSREKKESFPLTVTSAQKNPTAFYLCASSRQKTNTGELFFGEGSRLTVL.

The chain links TRBV19 to TRBJ1-5; no reliable D call. This CDR3 region has 15 residues. V dropped 6 bases and J dropped 1 base, with 13 bases sitting between them. Germline V gene data show CDR1 as LNHDA and CDR2 as SQIVND (reference sequence). The CDR3 protein is CASRWLAESNQPQHF. The CDR3 nucleotides are TGTGCCAGTAGGTGGCTGGCCGAAAGCAATCAGCCCCAGCATTTT.

The CDR3 protein is CASSPGNQPQHF. The CDR3 nucleotides read TGTGCCAGCAGCCCGGGCAATCAGCCCCAGCATTTT. The chain carries TRBV3-1 (or the pseudogene TRBV3-2) and TRBJ1-5; D uncertain. Trimming took off 4 bases at V and 2 bases at J, with 3 bases between the two ends. Per the germline V gene, CDR1 is LGHDT and CDR2 is YNNKEL (reference sequence). The CDR3 runs to 12 residues.

The sample holds a few counts of this clone. This chain uses TRBV7-8 with TRBJ2-2, with 8 bases that match TRBD2. Trimming took 6 bases from V and 11 from J; bases not matched to a gene: 5. The germline gives CDR1 SGHVS, CDR2 FQNEAQ. The CDR3 is 12 amino acids. The CDR3 nucleotides read TGTGCCAGCAGACTAGCGGCTGCCGAGCTGTTTTTT. Translated, it gives CASRLAAAELFF.

The chain recombines TRBV15 with TRBJ2-1, with a tentative D call TRBD2 (5 bases). With 4 bases removed from V and 4 bases from J, the gap between germline ends came to 5 bases. Per the germline V gene, CDR1 is LNHNV and CDR2 is YYDKDF (reference sequence). CDR3 length: 12 amino acids. CDR3 nucleotide sequence: TGTGCCACCAGCACGGGGTACAATGAGCAGTTCTTC. Its protein is CATSTGYNEQFF.

The J gene is TRBJ2-3, the V gene TRBV9, with 12 bases fitting TRBD2. V shed 0 bases and J 8 bases; nucleotides not matched to a gene: 16. The CDR3 length is 19 residues. Germline V gene data show CDR1 as SGDLS and CDR2 as YYNGEE. The CDR3 bases are TGTGCCAGCAGCGTAGAGGAGTTTGATGGGACTAGCGGGTTAGGTACGCAGTATTTT. It encodes CASSVEEFDGTSGLGTQYF.

This sequence joins TRBV3-1 (or the pseudogene TRBV3-2) and TRBJ2-5; 8 bases line up with TRBD2. The V and J ends lost 4 bases and 5 bases, in that order; junction bases with no gene match: 6. Germline V gene data show CDR1 as LGHDT and CDR2 as YNNKEL (reference sequence). The CDR3 is made up of 14 amino acids. The CDR3 nucleotides are TGTGCCAGCAGCCCCCGGGGGGGGGTCGAGACCCAGTACTTC. Its translation: CASSPRGGVETQYF.

The chain is built from TRBV14 and TRBJ2-1, with TRBD2 matching over 9 bases. J lost 4 bases, V lost 3 bases, and 7 bases had no gene match. This CDR3 spans 16 amino acids. Germline CDR1 and CDR2: SGHDN and FVKESK. The DNA of the CDR3 is TGTGCCAGCAGCCAGAATAGCGGGAGTGCTTACAATGAGCAGTTCTTC. The encoded protein is CASSQNSGSAYNEQFF.

The rearrangement uses TRBV14 and TRBJ2-5, with TRBD2 identical over 13 bases. The trim removed 0 bases at V and 5 bases at J, leaving 6 bases unmatched. The CDR3 totals 17 residues. The V gene's germline CDR1 is SGHDN and CDR2 FVKESK. CDR3 DNA sequence: TGTGCCAGCAGCCAAGAAACTAGCGGGAGGGCCTGGGAGACCCAGTACTTC. Translation: CASSQETSGRAWETQYF.

The chain combines TRBV19 with TRBJ1-2; D might be TRBD1 (5 bases). Germline CDR1 LNHDA, CDR2 SQIVND (reference sequence). Deletions cut 8 bases from V and 2 bases from J, with 9 bases between. The CDR3 extends over 12 amino acids. The CDR3 sequence is CASGARNYGYTF. CDR3 DNA sequence: TGTGCCAGTGGGGCCAGAAACTATGGCTACACCTTC.

This clone has more than one count but fewer than ten. The V gene is TRBV27, the J gene TRBJ2-2; the D gene is possibly TRBD1 (6 bases). The germline gives CDR1 MNHEY, CDR2 SMNVEV (reference sequence). The V end lost 5 bases, the J end lost 0 bases, and 13 bases lay between the germline ends. This CDR3 is built from 16 residues. Here the CDR3 reads CASSRQGSSNTGELFF. The CDR3 DNA reads as TGTGCCAGCAGTCGGCAGGGGAGCTCGAACACCGGGGAGCTGTTTTTT.

The chain combines TRBV29-1 with TRBJ2-5, with 8 bases aligning to TRBD2. The CDR3 loop spans 13 amino acids. Germline V gene data show CDR1 as SQVTM and CDR2 as ANQGSEA. V shed 4 bases, J shed 3 bases, and the junction held 4 bases outside the gene matches. CDR3 protein: CSVGSGNKETQYF. CDR3 DNA sequence: TGCAGCGTTGGTAGCGGGAATAAAGAGACCCAGTACTTC.

The chain uses TRBV6-6 and TRBJ1-2; no clear D. Germline CDR1 and CDR2: MNHNY and SVGAGI (reference sequence). Trimming stripped 2 bases from V and 0 bases from J, with 10 bases between. The CDR3 has 15 residues. The CDR3 DNA follows: TGTGCCAGCAGTTACAACGAGGGAGCTAACTATGGCTACACCTTC. Residues: CASSYNEGANYGYTF.

This chain links TRBV2 with TRBJ1-2, with a possible D match to TRBD1 (5 bases). Germline CDR1 SNHLY, CDR2 FYNNEI. The ends were cut back, 2 bases at V and 8 bases at J, with 15 bases in the middle. This CDR3 has 14 residues. Written as DNA, the CDR3 is TGTGCCAGCAGTGAATCAACAGGTCTATCGGGCTACACCTTC. Translating gives CASSESTGLSGYTF. The complete variable domain, with remaining parts taken from reference TRBV2 and TRBJ1-2, reads EPEVTQTPSHQVTQMGQEVILRCVPISNHLYFYWYRQILGQKVEFLVSFYNNEISEKSEIFDDQFSVERPDGSNFTLKIRSTKLEDSAMYFCASSESTGLSGYTFGSGTRLTVV.

The chain employs TRBV6-1 and TRBJ1-1; tentatively, D is TRBD1 (6 bases). Germline-derived CDR1 and CDR2 are MNHNS and SASEGT. There are 14 residues in the CDR3. V was cut by 1 base and J by 1 base, with 7 bases left in between. CDR3 loop: CASSEEQGNTEAFF. In DNA form, the CDR3 reads TGTGCCAGCAGTGAAGAACAGGGGAACACTGAAGCTTTCTTT.

The rearrangement joins TRBV5-1 to TRBJ2-3; 7 bases are shared with TRBD2. This CDR3 contains 14 residues. Germline CDR1 is SGHRS and CDR2 is YFSETQ. V was pared by 5 bases and J by 0 bases, with 3 bases of the junction left unmatched. In DNA, the CDR3 is TGCGCCAGCAGGGTTAGCGGGAGCACAGATACGCAGTATTTT. Amino acid sequence: CASRVSGSTDTQYF.

The rearrangement uses TRBV6-1 and TRBJ2-4, with TRBD2 identical over 8 bases. V was pared by 3 bases and J by 0 bases, with 7 bases of the junction left unmatched. The CDR3 runs to 17 residues. CDR1 is MNHNS, CDR2 SASEGT, per germline. Here the CDR3 DNA reads TGTGCCAGCAGTGAGCTAGCGGGTACGCTAGCCAAAAACATTCAGTACTTC. It translates to CASSELAGTLAKNIQYF.

The gene calls are TRBV19 and TRBJ2-3, with 8 nucleotides matching TRBD1. V dropped 5 bases and J dropped 10; count of bases not matched to a gene: 11. From germline, CDR1 is LNHDA and CDR2 SQIVND (reference sequence). The CDR3 runs to 14 residues. The CDR3 reads CASSSGTGSSSQYF. The CDR3 DNA follows: TGTGCCAGTAGTTCCGGGACAGGCTCTAGCTCGCAGTATTTT. Filled out from reference TRBV19 and TRBJ2-3, the complete variable domain reads DGGITQSPKYLFRKEGQNVTLSCEQNLNHDAMYWYRQDPGQGLRLIYYSQIVNDFQKGDIAEGYSVSREKKESFPLTVTSAQKNPTAFYLCASSSGTGSSSQYFGPGTRLTVL.

The V and J genes are TRBV5-1 and TRBJ1-1, with D unclear. The CDR3 loop spans 13 amino acids. Germline V gives CDR1 SGHRS, CDR2 YFSETQ. With 2 bases removed from V and 5 bases from J, the gap between germline ends came to 10 bases. For the CDR3, the DNA is TGCGCCAGCAGCTTAAAGGACGGGACTGAAGCTTTCTTT. This codes for CASSLKDGTEAFF.

J is TRBJ1-5 and V is TRBV19; tentative D call: TRBD1 (5 bases). V shed 5 bases and J shed 7 bases, with 21 bases lying between them. CDR1 is LNHDA, CDR2 SQIVND, per germline (reference sequence). CDR3 size: 16 residues. The CDR3 DNA reads as TGTGCCAGTAGTGCTCGCGAGGGAATTGGGACCCAGCCCCAGCATTTT. Translating gives CASSAREGIGTQPQHF.

This rearrangement joins TRBV3-1 (or the pseudogene TRBV3-2) to TRBJ2-7; D gene ambiguous. The CDR3 length is 15 residues. The germline gives CDR1 LGHDT, CDR2 YNNKEL (reference sequence). The V end was cut by 1 base, the J end by 4 bases, with 14 bases between. CDR3 DNA sequence: TGTGCCAGCAGCCAAGCTCTTCTTTCTCGGTACGAGCAGTACTTC. This sequence encodes CASSQALLSRYEQYF.